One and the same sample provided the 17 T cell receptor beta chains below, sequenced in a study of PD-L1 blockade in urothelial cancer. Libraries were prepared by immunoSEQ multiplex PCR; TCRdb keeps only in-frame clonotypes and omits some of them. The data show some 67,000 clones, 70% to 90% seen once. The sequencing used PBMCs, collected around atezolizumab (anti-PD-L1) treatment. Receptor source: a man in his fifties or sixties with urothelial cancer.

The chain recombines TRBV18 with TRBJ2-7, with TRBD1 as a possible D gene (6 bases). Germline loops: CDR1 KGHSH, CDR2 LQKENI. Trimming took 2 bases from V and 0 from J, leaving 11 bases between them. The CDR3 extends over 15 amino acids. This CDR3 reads CASSPKTGSSYEQYF. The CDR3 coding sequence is TGTGCCAGCTCACCAAAGACAGGCAGCTCCTACGAGCAGTACTTC.

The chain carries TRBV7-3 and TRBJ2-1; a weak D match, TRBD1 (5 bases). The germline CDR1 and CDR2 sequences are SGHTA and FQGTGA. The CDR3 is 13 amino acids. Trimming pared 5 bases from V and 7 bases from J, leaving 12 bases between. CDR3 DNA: TGTGCCAGCAGCCGAACAGGCCCGAATGAGCAGTTCTTC. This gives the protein CASSRTGPNEQFF.

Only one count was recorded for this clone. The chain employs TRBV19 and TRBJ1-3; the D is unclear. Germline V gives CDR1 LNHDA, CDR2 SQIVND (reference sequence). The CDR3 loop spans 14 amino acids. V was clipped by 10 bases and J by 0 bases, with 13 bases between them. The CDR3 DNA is TGTGCCACTCTGGACGGGAGCTCTGGAAACACCATATATTTT. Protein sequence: CATLDGSSGNTIYF.

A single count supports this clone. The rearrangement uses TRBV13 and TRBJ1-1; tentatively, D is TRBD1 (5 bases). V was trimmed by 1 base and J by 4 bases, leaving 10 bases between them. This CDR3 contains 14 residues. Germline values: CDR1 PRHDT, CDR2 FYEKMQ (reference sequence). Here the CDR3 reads CASSLVRGSTEAFF. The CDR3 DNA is TGTGCCAGCAGCTTAGTACGGGGGAGCACTGAAGCTTTCTTT.

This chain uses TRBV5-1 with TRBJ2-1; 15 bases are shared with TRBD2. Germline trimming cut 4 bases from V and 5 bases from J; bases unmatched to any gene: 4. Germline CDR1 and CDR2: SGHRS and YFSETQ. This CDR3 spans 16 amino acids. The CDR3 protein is CASSPGLAGGHNEQFF. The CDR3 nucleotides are TGCGCCAGCAGCCCGGGACTAGCGGGGGGCCACAATGAGCAGTTCTTC.

Here the CDR3 reads CASSVQTTPTGELFF. CDR3 nucleotides: TGCGCCTCCAGCGTCCAGACGACTCCCACCGGGGAGCTGTTTTTT. The chain recombines TRBV5-1 with TRBJ2-2, with D unclear. CDR3 length equals 15 residues. Trimming removed 10 bases from V and 4 bases from J, with 20 bases in between. Germline-derived CDR1 and CDR2 are SGHRS and YFSETQ.

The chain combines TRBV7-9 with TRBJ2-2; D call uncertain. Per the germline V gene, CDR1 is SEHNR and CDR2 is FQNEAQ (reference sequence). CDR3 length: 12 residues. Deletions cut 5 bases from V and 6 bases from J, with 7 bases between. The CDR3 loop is CASSPRSGELFF. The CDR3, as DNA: TGTGCCAGCAGCCCGCGGTCCGGGGAGCTGTTTTTT.

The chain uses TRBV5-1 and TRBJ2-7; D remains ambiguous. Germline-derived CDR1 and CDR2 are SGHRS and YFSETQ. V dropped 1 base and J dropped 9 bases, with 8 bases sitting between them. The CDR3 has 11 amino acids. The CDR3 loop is CASSLNSGQYF. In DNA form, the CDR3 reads TGCGCCAGCAGCTTGAATTCGGGGCAGTACTTC.

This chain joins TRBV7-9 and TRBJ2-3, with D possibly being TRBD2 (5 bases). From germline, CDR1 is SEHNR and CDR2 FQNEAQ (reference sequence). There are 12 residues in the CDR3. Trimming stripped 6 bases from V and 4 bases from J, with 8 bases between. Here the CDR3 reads CASRGAADTQYF. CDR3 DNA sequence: TGTGCCAGCAGGGGAGCGGCAGATACGCAGTATTTT. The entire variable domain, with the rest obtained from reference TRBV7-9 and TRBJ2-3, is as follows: DTGVSQNPRHKITKRGQNVTFRCDPISEHNRLYWYRQTLGQGPEFLTYFQNEAQLEKSRLLSDRFSAERPKGSFSTLEIQRTEQGDSAMYLCASRGAADTQYFGPGTRLTVL.

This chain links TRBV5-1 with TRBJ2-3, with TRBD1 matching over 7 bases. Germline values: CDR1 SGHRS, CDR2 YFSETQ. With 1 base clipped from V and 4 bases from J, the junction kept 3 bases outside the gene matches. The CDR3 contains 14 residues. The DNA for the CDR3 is TGCGCCAGCAGCTTGACAGGGGACCCAGATACGCAGTATTTT. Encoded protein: CASSLTGDPDTQYF.

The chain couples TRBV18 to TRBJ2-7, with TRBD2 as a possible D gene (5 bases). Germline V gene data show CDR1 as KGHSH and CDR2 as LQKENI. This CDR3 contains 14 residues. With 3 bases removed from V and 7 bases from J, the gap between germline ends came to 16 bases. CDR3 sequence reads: CASSPGRESLEQYF. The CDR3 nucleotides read TGTGCCAGCTCACCCGGACGGGAATCCTTGGAGCAGTACTTC. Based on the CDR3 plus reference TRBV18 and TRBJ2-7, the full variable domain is NAGVMQNPRHLVRRRGQEARLRCSPMKGHSHVYWYRQLPEEGLKFMVYLQKENIIDESGMPKERFSAEFPKEGPSILRIQQVVRGDSAAYFCASSPGRESLEQYFGPGTRLTVT.

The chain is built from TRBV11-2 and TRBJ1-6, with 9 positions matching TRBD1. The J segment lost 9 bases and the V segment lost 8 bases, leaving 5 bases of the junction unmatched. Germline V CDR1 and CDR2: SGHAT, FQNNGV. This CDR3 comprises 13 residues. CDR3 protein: CASLGTGTSPLHF. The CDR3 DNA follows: TGTGCCAGCCTCGGGACAGGGACTTCACCCCTCCACTTT. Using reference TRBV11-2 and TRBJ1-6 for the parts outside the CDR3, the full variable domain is EAGVAQSPRYKIIEKRQSVAFWCNPISGHATLYWYQQILGQGPKLLIQFQNNGVVDDSQLPKDRFSAERLKGVDSTLKIQPAKLEDSAVYLCASLGTGTSPLHFGNGTRLTVT.

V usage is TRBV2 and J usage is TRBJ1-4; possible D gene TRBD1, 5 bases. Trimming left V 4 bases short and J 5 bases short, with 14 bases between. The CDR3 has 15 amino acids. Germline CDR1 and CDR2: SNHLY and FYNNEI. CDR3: CASSAVGGSNEKLFF. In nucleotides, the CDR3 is TGTGCCAGCAGTGCGGTCGGGGGAAGCAATGAAAAACTGTTTTTT.

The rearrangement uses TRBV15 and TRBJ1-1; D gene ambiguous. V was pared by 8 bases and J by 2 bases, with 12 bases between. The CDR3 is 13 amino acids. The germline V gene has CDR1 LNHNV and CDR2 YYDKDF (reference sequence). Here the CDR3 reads CATLAGRNTEAFF. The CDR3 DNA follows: TGTGCCACCTTAGCGGGGAGAAACACTGAAGCTTTCTTT. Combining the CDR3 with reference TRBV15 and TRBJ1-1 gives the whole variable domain DAMVIQNPRYQVTQFGKPVTLSCSQTLNHNVMYWYQQKSSQAPKLLFHYYDKDFNNEADTPDNFQSRRPNTSFCFLDIRSPGLGDTAMYLCATLAGRNTEAFFGQGTRLTVV.

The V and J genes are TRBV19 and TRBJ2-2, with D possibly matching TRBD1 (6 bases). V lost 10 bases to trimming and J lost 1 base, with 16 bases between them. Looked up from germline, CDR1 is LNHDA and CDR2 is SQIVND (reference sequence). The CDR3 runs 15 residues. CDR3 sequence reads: CATRTVLLNTGELFF. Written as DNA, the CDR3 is TGTGCCACCCGGACAGTCCTCCTGAACACCGGGGAGCTGTTTTTT. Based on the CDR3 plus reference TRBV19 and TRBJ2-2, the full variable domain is DGGITQSPKYLFRKEGQNVTLSCEQNLNHDAMYWYRQDPGQGLRLIYYSQIVNDFQKGDIAEGYSVSREKKESFPLTVTSAQKNPTAFYLCATRTVLLNTGELFFGEGSRLTVL.

The CDR3 nucleotides are TGTGCCAGCAGGGGGCTTAGCTCCTACGAGCAGTACTTC. Amino acids: CASRGLSSYEQYF. This chain links TRBV6-5 with TRBJ2-7, with a possible D match to TRBD1 (5 bases). The CDR3 extends over 13 amino acids. Germline values: CDR1 MNHEY, CDR2 SVGAGI. The ends were cut back, 6 bases at V and 0 bases at J, with 9 bases in the middle.

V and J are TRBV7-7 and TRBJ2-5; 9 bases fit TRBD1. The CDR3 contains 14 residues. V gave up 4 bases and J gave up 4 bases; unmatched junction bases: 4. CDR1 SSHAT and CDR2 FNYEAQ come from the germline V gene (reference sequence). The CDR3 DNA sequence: TGTGCCAGCAGCTCGGACAGGGGTTCAGAGACCCAGTACTTC. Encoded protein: CASSSDRGSETQYF.